Below, 28 T cell receptor beta chains from the same sample are listed, as sequenced in a study of T cell repertoires in cytomegalovirus infection. TCRdb reanalysed the reads using MiXCR and keeps one entry per CDR3 protein. The sample lists hundreds of thousands of distinct CDR3 sequences, 33% occurring once. These receptors' antigens are unknown. The material was cultured PBMCs, obtained from culture after CMV antigen stimulation. The receptors derive from a human donor in good health (CMV status not recorded). Some clones in this sample may be carry-over from other donors' samples.

This chain links TRBV11-2 with TRBJ2-1; TRBD1 matches 8 bases. Germline CDR1 and CDR2: SGHAT and FQNNGV. The CDR3 runs 15 residues. V lost 7 bases, J lost 3 bases, and 8 bases stayed unmatched. CDR3 amino acids: CASTPDGQGYNEQFF. CDR3 sequence (DNA): TGTGCCAGCACCCCAGATGGACAGGGCTACAATGAGCAGTTCTTC.

The table lists this clonotype with a few counts. The chain recombines TRBV20-1 with TRBJ2-7; 7 bases match TRBD2. CDR1 is DFQATT, CDR2 SNEGSKA, per germline (reference sequence). CDR3 length equals 14 residues. Trimming at V came to 3 bases and at J to 6 bases, leaving 11 bases not matched to a gene. The CDR3 nucleotides read TGCAGTGCTAGGAGGTGGGAGGGCCTGCCCGAGCAGTACTTC. It specifies CSARRWEGLPEQYF.

The gene calls are TRBV30 and TRBJ2-1; possible D gene TRBD2, 5 bases. Germline V CDR1 and CDR2: GTSNPN, SVGIG (reference sequence). This CDR3 region has 14 residues. Trimming removed 4 bases from V and 8 bases from J, with 18 bases in between. The CDR3 spells CAWTHPASSDEQFF. The DNA for the CDR3 is TGTGCCTGGACTCACCCCGCTAGCAGTGATGAGCAGTTCTTC.

V usage is TRBV28 and J usage is TRBJ1-1; no reliable D call. The CDR3 runs 14 residues. Germline values: CDR1 MDHEN, CDR2 SYDVKM. Trimming pared 4 bases from V and 0 bases from J, leaving 9 bases between. CDR3 protein: CASSSTSMNTEAFF. The CDR3 DNA is TGTGCCAGCAGTTCTACTAGTATGAACACTGAAGCTTTCTTT. The full variable domain, in which reference TRBV28 and TRBJ1-1 provide the parts outside the CDR3, is DVKVTQSSRYLVKRTGEKVFLECVQDMDHENMFWYRQDPGLGLRLIYFSYDVKMKEKGDIPEGYSVSREKKERFSLILESASTNQTSMYLCASSSTSMNTEAFFGQGTRLTVV.

This chain connects TRBV19 to TRBJ1-4, with 10 bases matching TRBD1. Germline V gene lookup returns CDR1 LNHDA and CDR2 SQIVND (reference sequence). This CDR3 contains 15 residues. V lost 0 bases and J lost 7; bases outside the gene matches: 2. In DNA, the CDR3 is TGTGCCAGTAGTATAGAGGGGACAGGGGCTGAAAAACTGTTTTTT. Protein: CASSIEGTGAEKLFF.

The chain links TRBV6-4 to TRBJ1-1, with unresolved D. Looked up from germline, CDR1 is MRHNA and CDR2 is SNTAGT. The CDR3 loop spans 13 amino acids. Trimming pared 5 bases from V and 1 base from J, leaving 8 bases between. Here the CDR3 DNA reads TGTGCCAGCAGTCGCGACTGGAACACTGAAGCTTTCTTT. Translated, it gives CASSRDWNTEAFF.

This clonotype was seen a few times. V is TRBV7-2 and J is TRBJ2-7, with D possibly being TRBD1 or TRBD2 (5 bases each). Germline CDR1 is SGHTA and CDR2 is FQGNSA. The CDR3 has 10 amino acids. The V end was cut by 6 bases, the J end by 9 bases, with 9 bases between. CDR3 sequence reads: CASSGGRQYV. The DNA for the CDR3 is TGTGCCAGCAGTGGGGGTCGGCAGTACGTC.

This clonotype was counted many times. V is TRBV6-5 and J is TRBJ1-2; the match to TRBD1 covers 7 bases. Germline V gives CDR1 MNHEY, CDR2 SVGAGI. The CDR3 totals 15 residues. V lost 1 base to trimming and J lost 4 bases; unmatched junction nucleotides: 6. Here the CDR3 reads CASSYLTGSGYGYTF. The DNA of the CDR3 is TGTGCCAGCAGTTACTTGACAGGGTCCGGCTATGGCTACACCTTC.

This chain uses TRBV5-4 with TRBJ2-1; 11 bases fit TRBD2. Germline CDR1 reads SGHNT; CDR2 reads YYREEE (reference sequence). The CDR3 contains 16 residues. Trimming took 0 bases from V and 15 from J; bases not matched to a gene: 14. The CDR3 is CASSLGSGTSGLGGFF. The DNA of the CDR3 is TGTGCCAGCAGCTTGGGTTCCGGGACTAGCGGCCTAGGGGGGTTCTTC.

This chain's CDR3 is CASSFHRDYGYTF. CDR3 in DNA: TGTGCCAGCAGTTTTCACAGGGACTATGGCTACACCTTC. The rearrangement joins TRBV12-3 or TRBV12-4 to TRBJ1-2, with a tentative D call TRBD1 (6 bases). Trimming cost V 3 bases and J 3 bases, with 8 bases left between them. CDR3 size: 13 residues.

The gene calls are TRBV12-3 or TRBV12-4 and TRBJ1-5; D may be TRBD1 (6 bases). This CDR3 region has 16 residues. The V and J ends lost 4 bases and 2 bases respectively, with 15 bases between them. This CDR3 is CASSWGGRGGNQPQHF. The DNA of the CDR3 is TGTGCCAGCAGTTGGGGGGGGCGTGGGGGCAATCAGCCCCAGCATTTT.

This chain uses TRBV4-2 with TRBJ2-5; a possible D gene is TRBD1 (6 bases). Trimming took 1 base from V and 2 from J, leaving 14 bases between them. The CDR3 is 16 amino acids. Germline CDR1 LGHNA, CDR2 YNFKEQ. The CDR3 DNA reads TGTGCCAGCAGCCAAGGGGGACATTCCGGACAAGAGACCCAGTACTTC. It yields the protein CASSQGGHSGQETQYF.

This chain connects TRBV2 to TRBJ1-4; D uncertain. CDR3 length: 12 residues. V dropped 4 bases and J dropped 5 bases, with 5 bases sitting between them. Germline V gene sequence: CDR1 SNHLY, CDR2 FYNNEI. In nucleotides, the CDR3 is TGTGCCAGCAGTGGGTGGAATGAAAAACTGTTTTTT. Amino acid sequence: CASSGWNEKLFF.

The chain couples TRBV7-8 to TRBJ1-6; TRBD1 is a possible D gene (6 bases). Germline V gene sequence: CDR1 SGHVS, CDR2 FQNEAQ. The CDR3 runs 16 residues. Trimming pared 5 bases from V and 7 bases from J, leaving 18 bases between. For the CDR3, the DNA is TGTGCCAGCAGCCCTAGGGCCAGGGGTCCCAATTCACCCCTCCACTTT. This codes for CASSPRARGPNSPLHF.

The J gene is TRBJ1-1, the V gene TRBV30; TRBD1 agrees at 9 bases. In germline, CDR1 is GTSNPN, CDR2 SVGIG (reference sequence). Trimming took 2 bases from V and 0 from J; bases not matched to a gene: 7. CDR3 length equals 16 residues. CDR3 protein: CAWSKDRGFMNTEAFF. The DNA for the CDR3 is TGTGCCTGGAGTAAAGACAGGGGGTTCATGAACACTGAAGCTTTCTTT.

The J gene is TRBJ1-2, the V gene TRBV20-1, with TRBD1 as a possible D gene (5 bases). Trimming cost V 5 bases and J 4 bases, with 14 bases left between them. Germline values: CDR1 DFQATT, CDR2 SNEGSKA (reference sequence). The CDR3 runs 13 residues. The CDR3 nucleotides are TGCAGTGCTGTATCACGGGACGTCTATGGCTACACCTTC. As protein: CSAVSRDVYGYTF.

The chain employs TRBV6-1 and TRBJ2-7, with TRBD1 matching over 7 bases. This CDR3 comprises 14 residues. J lost 3 bases, V lost 5 bases, and 7 bases had no gene match. The germline CDR1 and CDR2 sequences are MNHNS and SASEGT. The CDR3 spells CASSLFGTDYEQYF. DNA for the CDR3: TGTGCCAGCAGTTTATTTGGGACAGACTACGAGCAGTACTTC.

This clonotype was detected a few times. The chain combines TRBV7-8 with TRBJ1-3; D gene ambiguous. Between the trimmed V and J ends, which lost 1 base and 2 bases, there was a span of 9 bases. CDR1 and CDR2 from the germline V gene are SGHVS and FQNEAQ. The CDR3 length is 15 residues. The CDR3 region has the DNA TGTGCCAGCAGCTTAGGGGTTCCCCCTGGAAACACCATATATTTT. Its protein product is CASSLGVPPGNTIYF.

This clonotype was observed many times. The CDR3 DNA is TGTGCCAGCAGCTCTGGCCGGGGCGGAACGACCTACAATGAGCAGTTCTTC. This gives the protein CASSSGRGGTTYNEQFF. The chain couples TRBV7-2 to TRBJ2-1; tentatively, D is TRBD1 or TRBD2 (5 bases each). This CDR3 is built from 17 residues. Trimming cost V 4 bases and J 2 bases, with 18 bases left between them. CDR1 SGHTA and CDR2 FQGNSA come from the germline V gene.

This clonotype showed up just once. J is TRBJ1-2 and V is TRBV27; 9 bases align to TRBD1. Germline lookup yields CDR1 MNHEY and CDR2 SMNVEV (reference sequence). Unmatched junction bases numbered 17, after V lost 6 bases and J lost 12 bases. CDR3 length: 15 residues. The CDR3 sequence: CASSPSPDRGTHNTF. CDR3 in DNA: TGTGCCAGCAGCCCCTCCCCGGACAGGGGCACCCACAACACCTTC.

This clonotype was seen ten or more times. The J gene is TRBJ2-2, the V gene TRBV7-3, with TRBD1 matching over 11 bases. CDR1 and CDR2 from the germline V gene are SGHTA and FQGTGA. This CDR3 is 16 amino acids long. Trimming removed 0 bases from V and 6 bases from J; junction bases left unmatched: 3. The CDR3 coding sequence is TGTGCCAGCAGCTTAACGGCGGGACAGGGGGCCGGGGAGCTGTTTTTT. Translation: CASSLTAGQGAGELFF. The full variable domain, its missing parts supplied by reference TRBV7-3 and TRBJ2-2, is GAGVSQTPSNKVTEKGKYVELRCDPISGHTALYWYRQSLGQGPEFLIYFQGTGAADDSGLPNDRFFAVRPEGSVSTLKIQRTERGDSAVYLCASSLTAGQGAGELFFGEGSRLTVL.

The chain couples TRBV11-2 to TRBJ2-4, with D perhaps TRBD2 (5 bases). Trimming removed 7 bases at V and 0 bases at J, with 13 bases between. CDR1 and CDR2 (germline): SGHAT, FQNNGV. CDR3 size: 15 residues. CDR3 DNA sequence: TGTGCCAGCACCCCCTGGGGAGAAGCCAAAAACATTCAGTACTTC. Amino acids: CASTPWGEAKNIQYF.

The chain links TRBV20-1 to TRBJ2-7, with no clear D. The CDR3 covers 15 residues. From germline, CDR1 is DFQATT and CDR2 SNEGSKA (reference sequence). Trimming shortened V by 0 bases and J by 0 bases, and 12 bases separated the two germline ends. The CDR3 reads CSARDLAANSYEQYV. CDR3 sequence (DNA): TGCAGTGCTAGAGATTTGGCGGCCAACTCCTACGAGCAGTACGTC.

This clonotype was seen repeatedly, ten times or more. V usage is TRBV28 and J usage is TRBJ1-5, with 8 bases fitting TRBD1. V shed 6 bases, J shed 3 bases, and the junction held 1 base outside the gene matches. CDR3 size: 13 residues. Germline-derived CDR1 and CDR2 are MDHEN and SYDVKM. CDR3 sequence reads: CASRDRDNQPQHF. The CDR3 nucleotides are TGTGCCAGCAGGGACAGGGACAATCAGCCCCAGCATTTT.

V is TRBV6-6 and J is TRBJ1-1; perhaps TRBD1 as D (5 bases). Germline V gene data show CDR1 as MNHNY and CDR2 as SVGAGI (reference sequence). The CDR3 runs to 14 residues. V lost 4 bases and J 0 bases, leaving 9 bases between the germline ends. In nucleotides, the CDR3 is TGTGCCAGCAGTTCGGGACTGTTGAACACTGAAGCTTTCTTT. It specifies CASSSGLLNTEAFF.

This clonotype was detected a few times. The chain couples TRBV10-3 to TRBJ2-1; D is possibly TRBD1 (6 bases). Germline V gene data show CDR1 as ENHRY and CDR2 as SYGVKD. V lost 6 bases and J lost 4, with 10 bases in between. The CDR3 consists of 13 residues. CDR3 coding DNA: TGTGCCATCAGCCGGGACATTTACAATGAGCAGTTCTTC. Translated: CAISRDIYNEQFF.

The rearrangement links TRBV10-3 to TRBJ2-5, with TRBD2 as a possible D gene (7 bases). Trimming cost V 10 bases and J 5 bases, with 14 bases left between them. The CDR3 runs to 12 residues. CDR1 is ENHRY, CDR2 SYGVKD, per germline. CDR3 nucleotides: TGTGCCACCAGCGGGACACGGGAGACCCAGTACTTC. The encoded protein is CATSGTRETQYF.

This clonotype was picked up a small number of times. V and J are TRBV6-2 or TRBV6-3 and TRBJ1-2; 7 bases align to TRBD1. This CDR3 has 12 residues. V lost 6 bases and J lost 6; bases outside the gene matches: 4. Looked up from germline, CDR1 is MNHEY and CDR2 is SVGEGT. The CDR3 DNA reads TGTGCCAGCAGCAGGGGGAACGATGGCTACACCTTC. As protein: CASSRGNDGYTF.